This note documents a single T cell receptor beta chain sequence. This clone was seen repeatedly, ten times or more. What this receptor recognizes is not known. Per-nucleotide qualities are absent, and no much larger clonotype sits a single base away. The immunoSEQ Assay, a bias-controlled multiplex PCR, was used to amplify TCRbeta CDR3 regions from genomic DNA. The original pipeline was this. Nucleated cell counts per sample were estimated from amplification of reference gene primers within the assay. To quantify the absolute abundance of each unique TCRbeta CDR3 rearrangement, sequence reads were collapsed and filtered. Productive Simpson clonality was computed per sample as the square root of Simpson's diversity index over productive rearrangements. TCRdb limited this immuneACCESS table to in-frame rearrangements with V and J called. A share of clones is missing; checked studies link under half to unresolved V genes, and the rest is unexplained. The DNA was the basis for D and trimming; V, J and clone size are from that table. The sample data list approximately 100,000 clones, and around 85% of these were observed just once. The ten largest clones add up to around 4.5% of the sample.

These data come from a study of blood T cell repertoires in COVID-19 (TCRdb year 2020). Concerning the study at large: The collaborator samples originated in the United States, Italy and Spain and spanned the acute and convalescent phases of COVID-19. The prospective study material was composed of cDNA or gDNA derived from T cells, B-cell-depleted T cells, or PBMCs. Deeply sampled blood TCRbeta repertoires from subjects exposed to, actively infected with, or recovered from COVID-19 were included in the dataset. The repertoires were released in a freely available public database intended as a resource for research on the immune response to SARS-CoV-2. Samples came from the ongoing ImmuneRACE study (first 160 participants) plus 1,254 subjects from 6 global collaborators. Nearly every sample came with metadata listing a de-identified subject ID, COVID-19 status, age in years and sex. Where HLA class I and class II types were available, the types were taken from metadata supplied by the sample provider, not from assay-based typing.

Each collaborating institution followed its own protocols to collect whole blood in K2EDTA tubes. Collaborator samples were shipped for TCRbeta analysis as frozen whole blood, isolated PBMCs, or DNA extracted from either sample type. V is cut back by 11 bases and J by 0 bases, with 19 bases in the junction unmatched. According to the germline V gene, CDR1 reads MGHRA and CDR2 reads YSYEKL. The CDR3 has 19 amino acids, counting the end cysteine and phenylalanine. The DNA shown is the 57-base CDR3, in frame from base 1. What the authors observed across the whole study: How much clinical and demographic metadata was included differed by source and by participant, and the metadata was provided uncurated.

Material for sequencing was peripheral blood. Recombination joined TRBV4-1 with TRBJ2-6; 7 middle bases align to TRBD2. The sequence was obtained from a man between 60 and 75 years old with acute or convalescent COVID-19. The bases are TGCGCCCCCAGCCAACTGGGGGGGGTCCCGGACTCTGGGGCCAACGTCCTGACTTTC. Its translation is CAPSQLGGVPDSGANVLTF.